The TCR beta chain described here comes from a study of blood T cell repertoires in COVID-19. The overall study: From T cells, B-cell-depleted T cells, or PBMCs came the material, which was cDNA or gDNA.

This CDR3 has 17 residues. CDR1 and CDR2 (germline): SGHKS, YYEKEE (reference sequence). V was pared by 0 bases and J by 6 bases, with 16 bases between. Sequencing used immunoSEQ multiplex PCR; TCRdb keeps in-frame clones, though not all of them. The sample includes more than 100,000 clones, 84% of them seen just once. This clone was observed a few times. Sequences were obtained from PBMCs or T cells enriched from blood (not recorded which). The TCR sequence derives from a man aged 40-50 years with acute COVID-19. The chain couples TRBV5-5 to TRBJ1-6, with D possibly matching TRBD1 (6 bases). CDR3 protein: CASSLDLLDSINSPLHF. The CDR3 coding sequence is TGTGCCAGCAGCTTGGATTTATTGGACAGTATTAATTCACCCCTCCACTTT.